What follows describes a single T cell receptor beta chain. No antigen is known for it. Researchers ran the PCR with 60 Vbeta and 13 Jbeta primers. TCRdb keeps only in-frame clones here, not all; method: immunoSEQ multiplex PCR. The sample lists more than 150,000 clones; over 65% were seen once. The data derive from a study of cytomegalovirus exposure and HLA in healthy donors. Study-level findings and limits: The classifier reportedly diagnosed cytomegalovirus status with high specificity and sensitivity.

After removal of 7 bases from V and 7 bases from J, the junction contained 11 bases not matched to a gene. The germline V gene has CDR1 MDHEN and CDR2 SYDVKM. This CDR3 comprises 15 residues. This TCR derives from a young man in good health and CMV-seronegative. The genes are TRBV28 and TRBJ2-1; the match to TRBD1 covers 9 bases. The sample taken for sequencing was PBMCs. The CDR3 here is CASTLRDRDWNEQFF. In DNA form, the CDR3 reads TGTGCCAGCACCCTAAGGGACAGGGATTGGAATGAGCAGTTCTTC.